This TCR beta chain appears in the sequencing data of a study of blood T cells in healthy people across ages. Study-level background: Roughly one uniquely barcoded beta molecule per two T cells was captured.

This CDR3 is 13 amino acids long. The V segment lost 8 bases and the J segment 0 bases; nucleotides outside the gene matches: 4. CDR1 is MNHEY and CDR2 is SVGEGT in the germline V gene. Then a second PCR, running roughly 7 to 11 cycles, was carried out with a sample-barcoded 5' primer and a J-beta primer mix. TCRdb reprocessed the 5' RACE reads via MiXCR and lists one record per CDR3 protein. The sample carries about 1.6 million distinct CDR3 sequences, about 35% recorded once. Donors were systemically healthy Caucasian individuals from Russia aged roughly 6 to 95 years. Each donor gave roughly 9.8 milliliters of peripheral blood. This clonotype was observed a handful of times.

The sequenced sample was blood. The genes are TRBV6-2 or TRBV6-3 and TRBJ2-7, with 7 bases matching TRBD2. This TCR was recovered from a woman between 25 and 40 years old in good health. The CDR3 bases are TGTGCCAGCGTGGGGGACTACTCCTACGAGCAGTACTTC. It specifies CASVGDYSYEQYF.